Below are 14 T cell receptor beta chains sequenced from a single sample in a study of T cells in Graves' hyperthyroidism and ophthalmopathy. Amplification of TCR beta CDR3 regions was performed using RNA transcripts as template. An initial round of RT-PCR targeting the TCR CDR3 relied on the HTBI primer set. Using its own MiXCR run on the multiplex PCR reads, TCRdb lists one record per CDR3 protein. This table has around 340,000 distinct CDR3 sequences, 15% to 20% appearing once. Sequenced input: blood. All receptors come from a woman aged 45-59 years with Graves' hyperthyroidism.

This clonotype was picked up many times. This chain uses TRBV6-1 with TRBJ2-7; 9 positions match TRBD1. Germline CDR1 is MNHNS and CDR2 is SASEGT. The V segment lost 7 bases and the J segment 2 bases; nucleotides outside the gene matches: 9. The CDR3 length is 15 residues. For the CDR3, the DNA is TGTGCCAGCACCCAATCCCGGGACAGGGCCTACGAGCAGTACGTC. It codes for CASTQSRDRAYEQYV.

This clonotype was seen more than once but under ten times. The chain joins TRBV25-1 to TRBJ1-2, with D perhaps TRBD1 (5 bases). Germline V gene lookup returns CDR1 MGHDK and CDR2 SYGVNS. V was cut by 3 bases and J by 5 bases, with 10 bases left in between. CDR3 length equals 13 residues. The CDR3 nucleotides are TGTGCCAGCAGTGACGCAGAGGGGTATGGCTACACCTTC. It translates to CASSDAEGYGYTF.

This clonotype appeared many times. This chain uses TRBV7-3 with TRBJ1-1; no clear D gene. Between the trimmed V and J ends, which lost 2 bases and 3 bases, there was a span of 10 bases. The CDR3 runs 14 residues. The germline V gene has CDR1 SGHTA and CDR2 FQGTGA. The CDR3 loop reads CASSLQPQDTEAFF. The CDR3 DNA reads as TGTGCCAGCAGCTTACAGCCTCAAGACACTGAAGCTTTCTTT.

Many counts were recorded for this clonotype. The chain joins TRBV20-1 to TRBJ2-5; 12 bases fit TRBD2. The V gene end was trimmed by 7 bases and the J gene end by 4 bases; junction bases not matched to a gene: 10. CDR1 and CDR2 (germline): DFQATT, SNEGSKA (reference sequence). This CDR3 contains 15 residues. As DNA, the CDR3 is TGCAGTGTAGAGGAAGGGACTAGCGGGCCAGAGACCCAGTACTTC. It translates to CSVEEGTSGPETQYF.

In this sample, this clonotype turned up many times. The CDR3 DNA reads TGTGCCAGCAGCCAAGGGCCTACGCGGGGCTACACCTTC. It translates to CASSQGPTRGYTF. The chain combines TRBV3-1 with TRBJ1-2; D unresolved. The CDR3 extends over 13 amino acids. Trimming shortened V by 1 base and J by 8 bases, and 11 bases separated the two germline ends. CDR1 is LGHDT, CDR2 YNNKEL, per germline (reference sequence).

The V call is TRBV24-1, the J call TRBJ2-2; no reliable D call. Germline loops: CDR1 KGHDR, CDR2 SFDVKD. The length of the CDR3 is 13 residues. Trimming shortened V by 2 bases and J by 7 bases, and 7 bases separated the two germline ends. The CDR3 spells CATSDWRRGELFF. The CDR3 nucleotides are TGTGCCACCAGTGATTGGAGACGCGGGGAGCTGTTTTTT.

The chain uses TRBV5-1 and TRBJ1-4; 10 bases line up with TRBD1. This CDR3 region has 15 residues. Unmatched junction bases numbered 6, after V lost 5 bases and J lost 5 bases. CDR1 and CDR2 from the germline V gene are SGHRS and YFSETQ. The CDR3 DNA reads as TGCGCCAGCAGTCGTTCGGGACAGGGGAATGAAAAACTGTTTTTT. Amino acid sequence: CASSRSGQGNEKLFF.

This clonotype was recorded a few times. The chain combines TRBV28 with TRBJ1-2; D is ambiguous. CDR1 MDHEN and CDR2 SYDVKM come from the germline V gene. V was trimmed by 6 bases and J by 8 bases, leaving 13 bases between them. This CDR3 has 12 residues. CDR3 residues: CASSLNPLGYTF. CDR3 sequence (DNA): TGTGCCAGCAGCCTTAATCCTTTAGGCTACACCTTC.

The rearrangement joins TRBV27 to TRBJ2-2, with 13 bases fitting TRBD2. Looked up from germline, CDR1 is MNHEY and CDR2 is SMNVEV (reference sequence). V dropped 5 bases and J dropped 6; count of bases not matched to a gene: 6. There are 16 residues in the CDR3. CDR3 DNA sequence: TGTGCCAGCAGTCCGGGACTAGCGGGATGGGCCGGGGAGCTGTTTTTT. Encoded protein: CASSPGLAGWAGELFF.

To note about this clonotype: This sequence may be a read error, since a much larger clone differs from it by one base. Here the CDR3 DNA reads TGTGCCAGCAGCCCCTCCGATAGGGGGTTTGAGCAGTTCTTC. Its protein product is CASSPSDRGFEQFF. This chain links TRBV7-2 with TRBJ2-1, with D possibly matching TRBD1 (6 bases). The CDR3 spans 14 residues. V was cut by 5 bases and J by 9 bases, with 17 bases left in between. Germline V gene sequence: CDR1 SGHTA, CDR2 FQGNSA.

This clonotype was recorded a few times. The chain joins TRBV2 to TRBJ2-3, with D possibly matching TRBD1 (6 bases). This CDR3 is built from 14 residues. V lost 4 bases to trimming and J lost 5 bases, with 13 bases between them. Germline V gene lookup returns CDR1 SNHLY and CDR2 FYNNEI. The CDR3 loop reads CASSVTTQGDTQYF. The CDR3 DNA sequence: TGTGCCAGCAGTGTAACCACACAGGGAGATACGCAGTATTTT.

In this sample, this clonotype turned up many times. The chain is built from TRBV28 and TRBJ1-1; D gene uncertain. Trimming stripped 3 bases from V and 3 bases from J, with 11 bases between. CDR3 length equals 14 residues. Germline V CDR1 and CDR2: MDHEN, SYDVKM. The CDR3 DNA reads TGTGCCAGCAGTTTCCCCAAGCGGGACACTGAAGCTTTCTTT. It yields the protein CASSFPKRDTEAFF.

This clonotype came up a few times. This chain joins TRBV29-1 and TRBJ2-5, with 7 bases fitting TRBD1. Germline V gives CDR1 SQVTM, CDR2 ANQGSEA. V was pared by 7 bases and J by 0 bases, with 8 bases of the junction left unmatched. The CDR3 runs to 14 residues. The CDR3 region is CSATTGQHQETQYF. CDR3 DNA: TGCAGCGCTACGACGGGACAGCACCAAGAGACCCAGTACTTC.

The V and J genes are TRBV9 and TRBJ2-1; D could derive from TRBD1 or TRBD2 (5 bases each). V was trimmed by 2 bases and J by 1 base, leaving 16 bases between them. Germline V gives CDR1 SGDLS, CDR2 YYNGEE. The CDR3 length is 17 residues. The CDR3 is CASSVGTGTPSYNEQFF. The CDR3 DNA reads as TGTGCCAGCAGCGTTGGGACCGGGACGCCTTCCTACAATGAGCAGTTCTTC.